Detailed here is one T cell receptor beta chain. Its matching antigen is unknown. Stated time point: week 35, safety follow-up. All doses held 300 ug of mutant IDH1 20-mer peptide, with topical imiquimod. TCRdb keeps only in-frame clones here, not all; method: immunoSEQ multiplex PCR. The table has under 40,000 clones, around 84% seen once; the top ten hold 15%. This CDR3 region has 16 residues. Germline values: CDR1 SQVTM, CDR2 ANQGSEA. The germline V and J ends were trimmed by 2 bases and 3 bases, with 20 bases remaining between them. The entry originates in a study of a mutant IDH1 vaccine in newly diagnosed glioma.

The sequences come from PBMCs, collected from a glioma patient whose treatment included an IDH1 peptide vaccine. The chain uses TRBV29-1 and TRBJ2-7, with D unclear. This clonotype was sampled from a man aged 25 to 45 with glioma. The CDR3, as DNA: TGCAGCGTTGAAAGCCCTGGCGGACGGACCGACTACGAGCAGTACTTC. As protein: CSVESPGGRTDYEQYF.